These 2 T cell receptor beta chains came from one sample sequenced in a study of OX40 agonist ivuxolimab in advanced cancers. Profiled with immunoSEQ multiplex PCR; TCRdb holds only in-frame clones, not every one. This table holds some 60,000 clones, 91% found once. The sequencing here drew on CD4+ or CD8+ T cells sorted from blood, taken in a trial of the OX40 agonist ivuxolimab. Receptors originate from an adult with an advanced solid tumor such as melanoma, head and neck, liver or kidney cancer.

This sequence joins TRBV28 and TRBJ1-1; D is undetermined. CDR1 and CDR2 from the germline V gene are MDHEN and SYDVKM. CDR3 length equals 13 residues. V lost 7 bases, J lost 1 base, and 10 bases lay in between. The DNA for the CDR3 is TGTGCCAGCAACTCCGGTCAGAACACTGAAGCTTTCTTT. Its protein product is CASNSGQNTEAFF.

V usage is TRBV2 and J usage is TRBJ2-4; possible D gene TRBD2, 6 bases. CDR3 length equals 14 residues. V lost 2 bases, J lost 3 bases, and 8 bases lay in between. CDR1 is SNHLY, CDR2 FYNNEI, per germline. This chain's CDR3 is CASSERRDKNIQYF. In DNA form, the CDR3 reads TGTGCCAGCAGTGAAAGGCGGGACAAAAACATTCAGTACTTC. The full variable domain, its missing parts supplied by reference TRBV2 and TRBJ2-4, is EPEVTQTPSHQVTQMGQEVILRCVPISNHLYFYWYRQILGQKVEFLVSFYNNEISEKSEIFDDQFSVERPDGSNFTLKIRSTKLEDSAMYFCASSERRDKNIQYFGAGTRLSVL.